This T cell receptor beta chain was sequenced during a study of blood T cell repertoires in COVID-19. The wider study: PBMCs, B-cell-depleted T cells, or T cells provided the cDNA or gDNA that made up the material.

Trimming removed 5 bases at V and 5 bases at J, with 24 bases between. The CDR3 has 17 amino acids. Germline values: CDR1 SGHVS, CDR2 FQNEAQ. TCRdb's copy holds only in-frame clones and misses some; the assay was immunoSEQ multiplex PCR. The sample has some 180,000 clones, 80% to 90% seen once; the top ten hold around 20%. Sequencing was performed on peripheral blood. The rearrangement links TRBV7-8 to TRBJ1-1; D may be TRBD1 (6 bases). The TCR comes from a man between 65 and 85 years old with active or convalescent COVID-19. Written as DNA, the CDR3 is TGTGCCAGCAGCGGGTGGGGGCAGTTTGGGATAGGAACTGAAGCTTTCTTT. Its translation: CASSGWGQFGIGTEAFF. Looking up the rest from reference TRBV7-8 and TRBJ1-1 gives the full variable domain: GAGVSQSPRYKVAKRGQDVALRCDPISGHVSLFWYQQALGQGPEFLTYFQNEAQLDKSGLPSDRFFAERPEGSVSTLKIQRTQQEDSAVYLCASSGWGQFGIGTEAFFGQGTRLTVV.